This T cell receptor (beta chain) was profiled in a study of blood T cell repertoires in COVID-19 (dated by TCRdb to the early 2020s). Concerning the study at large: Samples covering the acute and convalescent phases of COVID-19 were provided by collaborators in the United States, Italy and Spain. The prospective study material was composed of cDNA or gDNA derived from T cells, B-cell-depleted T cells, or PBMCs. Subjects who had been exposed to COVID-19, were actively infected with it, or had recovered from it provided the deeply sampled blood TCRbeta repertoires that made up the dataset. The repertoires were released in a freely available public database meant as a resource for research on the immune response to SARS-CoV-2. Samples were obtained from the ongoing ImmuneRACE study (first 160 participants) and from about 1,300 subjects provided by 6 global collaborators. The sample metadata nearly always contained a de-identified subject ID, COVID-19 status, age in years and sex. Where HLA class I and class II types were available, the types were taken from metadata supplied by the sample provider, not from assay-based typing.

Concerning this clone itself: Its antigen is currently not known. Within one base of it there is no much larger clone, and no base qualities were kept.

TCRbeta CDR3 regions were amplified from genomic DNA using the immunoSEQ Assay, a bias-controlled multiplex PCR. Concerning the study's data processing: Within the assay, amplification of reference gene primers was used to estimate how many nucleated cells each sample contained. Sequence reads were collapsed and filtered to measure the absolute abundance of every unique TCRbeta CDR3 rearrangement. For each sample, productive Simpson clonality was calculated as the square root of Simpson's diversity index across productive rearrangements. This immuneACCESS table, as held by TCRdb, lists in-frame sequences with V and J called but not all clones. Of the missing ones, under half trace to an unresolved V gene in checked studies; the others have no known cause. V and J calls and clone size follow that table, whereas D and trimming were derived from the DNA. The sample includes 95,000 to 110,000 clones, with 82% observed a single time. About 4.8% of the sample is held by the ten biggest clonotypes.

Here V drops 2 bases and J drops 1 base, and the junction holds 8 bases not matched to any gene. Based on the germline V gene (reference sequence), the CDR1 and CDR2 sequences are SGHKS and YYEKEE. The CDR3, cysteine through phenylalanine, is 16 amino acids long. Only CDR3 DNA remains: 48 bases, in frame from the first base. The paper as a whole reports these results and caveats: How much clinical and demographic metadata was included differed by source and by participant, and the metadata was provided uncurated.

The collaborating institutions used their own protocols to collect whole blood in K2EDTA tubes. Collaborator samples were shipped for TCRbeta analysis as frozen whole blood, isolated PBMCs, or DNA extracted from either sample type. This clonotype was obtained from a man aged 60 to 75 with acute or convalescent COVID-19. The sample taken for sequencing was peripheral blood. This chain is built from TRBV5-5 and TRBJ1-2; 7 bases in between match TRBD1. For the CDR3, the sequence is CASSFKQGVDNYGYTF. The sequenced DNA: TGTGCCAGCAGCTTTAAGCAGGGGGTGGATAACTATGGCTACACCTTC.